The clone carrying this TCR beta chain was recorded a few times. The antigen is not known. Germline loops: CDR1 MRHNA, CDR2 SNTAGT. This CDR3 contains 13 residues. The data derive from a study of glioma-infiltrating T cells. Amplification of TCR alpha and beta CDR3 regions from RNA used iRepertoire nested multiplex PCR. TCRdb processed the multiplex PCR reads anew with MiXCR; each CDR3 protein has one entry. There are a few hundred thousand distinct CDR3 sequences in the sample; less than 50% occur only once, and around 12% lies in the top ten. Study results and limitations: Shared blood CDR3 signature motifs marked patients with low tissue-blood divergence. Above-expected tissue-blood divergence occurred in all gliomas, most in low-grade ones.

Input material: glioma tissue, nonneoplastic brain tissue, or PBMCs (not recorded which). V gene TRBV6-4 combines with J gene TRBJ2-7; D is ambiguous. The receptor was derived from a human donor with low-grade glioma or glioblastoma, undergoing nonglioma brain surgery, or in good health (not recorded which). CDR3 protein: CNQRTPSSYEQYF. CDR3 bases: TGTAACCAAAGGACGCCAAGCTCCTACGAGCAGTACTTC.